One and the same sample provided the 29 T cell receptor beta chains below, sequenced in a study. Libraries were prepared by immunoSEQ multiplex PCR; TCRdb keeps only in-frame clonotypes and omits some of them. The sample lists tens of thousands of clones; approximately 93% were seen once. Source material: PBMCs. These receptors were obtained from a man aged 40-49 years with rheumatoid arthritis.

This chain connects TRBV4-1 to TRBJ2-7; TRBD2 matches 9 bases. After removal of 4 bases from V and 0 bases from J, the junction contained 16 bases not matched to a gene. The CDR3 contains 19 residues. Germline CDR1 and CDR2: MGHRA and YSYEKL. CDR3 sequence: CASSLRPGSSGTISYEQYF. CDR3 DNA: TGCGCCAGCAGCCTAAGGCCGGGGTCTAGCGGGACGATCTCCTACGAGCAGTACTTC.

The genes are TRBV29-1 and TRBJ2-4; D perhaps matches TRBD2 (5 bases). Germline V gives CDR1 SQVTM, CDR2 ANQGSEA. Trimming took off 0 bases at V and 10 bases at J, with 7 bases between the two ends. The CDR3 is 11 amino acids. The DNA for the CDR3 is TGCAGCGTTGAAGATCGGGAAATTCAGTACTTC. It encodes CSVEDREIQYF.

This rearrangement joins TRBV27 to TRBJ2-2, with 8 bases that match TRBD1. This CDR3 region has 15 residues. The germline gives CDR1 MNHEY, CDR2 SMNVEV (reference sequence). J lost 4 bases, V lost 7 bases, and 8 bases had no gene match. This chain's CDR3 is CASNIQGGRTGELFF. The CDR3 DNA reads TGTGCCAGCAATATACAGGGGGGTCGCACCGGGGAGCTGTTTTTT.

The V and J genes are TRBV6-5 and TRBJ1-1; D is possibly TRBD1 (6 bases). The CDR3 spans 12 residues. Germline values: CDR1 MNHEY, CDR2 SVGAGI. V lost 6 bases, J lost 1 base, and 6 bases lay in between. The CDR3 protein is CASRTGNTEAFF. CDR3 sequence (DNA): TGTGCCAGCAGGACAGGGAACACTGAAGCTTTCTTT.

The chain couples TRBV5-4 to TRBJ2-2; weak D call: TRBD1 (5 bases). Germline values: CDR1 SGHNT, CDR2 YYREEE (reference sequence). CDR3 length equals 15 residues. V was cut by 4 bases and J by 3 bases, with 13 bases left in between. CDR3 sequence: CASSGAIRDTGELFF. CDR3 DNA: TGTGCCAGCAGCGGGGCCATACGGGACACCGGGGAGCTGTTTTTT.

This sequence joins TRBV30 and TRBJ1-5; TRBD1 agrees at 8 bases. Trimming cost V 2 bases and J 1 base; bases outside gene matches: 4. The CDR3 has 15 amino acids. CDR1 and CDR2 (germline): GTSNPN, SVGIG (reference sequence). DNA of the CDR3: TGTGCCTGGAGTCCTAGGACAGGGAGCAATCAGCCCCAGCATTTT. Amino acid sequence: CAWSPRTGSNQPQHF.

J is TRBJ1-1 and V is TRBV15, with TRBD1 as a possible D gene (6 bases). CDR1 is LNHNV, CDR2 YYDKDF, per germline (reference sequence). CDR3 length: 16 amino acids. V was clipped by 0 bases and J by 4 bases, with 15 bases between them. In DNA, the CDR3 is TGTGCCACCAGCAGAGATCAGGGTCAAGGGGGCACTGAAGCTTTCTTT. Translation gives CATSRDQGQGGTEAFF.

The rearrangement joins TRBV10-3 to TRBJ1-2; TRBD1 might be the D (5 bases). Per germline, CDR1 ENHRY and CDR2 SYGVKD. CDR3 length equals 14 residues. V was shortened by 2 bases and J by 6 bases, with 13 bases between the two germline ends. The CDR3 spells CAISEPGKEDGYTF. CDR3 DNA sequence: TGTGCCATCAGTGAGCCAGGGAAGGAGGATGGCTACACCTTC.

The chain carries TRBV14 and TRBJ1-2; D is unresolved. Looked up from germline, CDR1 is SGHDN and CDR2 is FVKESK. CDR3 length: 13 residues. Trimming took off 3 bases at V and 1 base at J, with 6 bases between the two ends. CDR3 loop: CASSHSNNYGYTF. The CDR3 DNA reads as TGTGCCAGCAGCCATAGTAATAACTATGGCTACACCTTC.

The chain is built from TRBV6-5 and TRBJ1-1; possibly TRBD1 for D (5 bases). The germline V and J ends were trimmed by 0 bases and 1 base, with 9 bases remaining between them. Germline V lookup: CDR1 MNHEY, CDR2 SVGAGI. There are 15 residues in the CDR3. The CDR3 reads CASSYSRDSNTEAFF. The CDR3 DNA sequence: TGTGCCAGCAGTTACTCGAGGGACTCGAACACTGAAGCTTTCTTT.

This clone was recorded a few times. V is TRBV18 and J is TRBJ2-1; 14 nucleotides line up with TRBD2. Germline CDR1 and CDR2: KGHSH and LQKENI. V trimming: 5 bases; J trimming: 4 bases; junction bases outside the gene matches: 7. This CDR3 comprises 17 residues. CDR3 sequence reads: CASSTGTSGSRYNEQFF. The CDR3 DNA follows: TGTGCCAGCTCAACAGGGACTAGCGGGAGTAGGTACAATGAGCAGTTCTTC.

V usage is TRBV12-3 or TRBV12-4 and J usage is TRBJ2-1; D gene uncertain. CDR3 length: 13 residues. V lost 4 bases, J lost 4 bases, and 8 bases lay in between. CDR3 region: CASSSPGYNEQFF. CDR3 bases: TGTGCCAGCAGTTCCCCCGGATACAATGAGCAGTTCTTC.

The chain's CDR3 is CASSSMNGGLGYEQYF. In DNA form, the CDR3 reads TGTGCCAGCAGCTCCATGAATGGGGGGCTTGGGTACGAGCAGTACTTC. The chain joins TRBV7-2 to TRBJ2-7, with D possibly called TRBD1 or TRBD2 (6 bases each). The CDR3 is 16 residues long. Germline-derived CDR1 and CDR2 are SGHTA and FQGNSA. The V and J ends lost 4 bases and 4 bases respectively, with 20 bases between them.

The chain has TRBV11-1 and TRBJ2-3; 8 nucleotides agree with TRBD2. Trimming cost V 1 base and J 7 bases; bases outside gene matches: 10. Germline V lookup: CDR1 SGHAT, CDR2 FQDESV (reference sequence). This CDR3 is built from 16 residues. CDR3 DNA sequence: TGTGCCAGCAGCTTAGGGGATAGCGGGGCTGGGAATACGCAGTATTTT. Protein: CASSLGDSGAGNTQYF.

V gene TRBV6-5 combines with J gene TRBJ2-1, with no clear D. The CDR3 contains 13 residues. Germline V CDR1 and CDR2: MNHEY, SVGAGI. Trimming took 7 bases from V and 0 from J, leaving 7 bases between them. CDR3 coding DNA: TGTGCCAGCACCCCGAGCTCCTACAATGAGCAGTTCTTC. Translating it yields CASTPSSYNEQFF.

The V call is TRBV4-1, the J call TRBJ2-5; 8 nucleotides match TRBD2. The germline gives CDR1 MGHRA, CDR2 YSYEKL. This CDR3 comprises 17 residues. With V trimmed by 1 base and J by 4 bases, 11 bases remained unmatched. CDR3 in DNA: TGCGCCAGCAGCCAAGGAGGGGTAGCGGGGCGGGGAGAGACCCAGTACTTC. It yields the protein CASSQGGVAGRGETQYF.

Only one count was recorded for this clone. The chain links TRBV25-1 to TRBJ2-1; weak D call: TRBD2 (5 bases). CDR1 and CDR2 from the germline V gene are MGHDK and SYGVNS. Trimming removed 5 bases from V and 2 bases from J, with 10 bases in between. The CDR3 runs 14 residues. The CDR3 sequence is CASSRSGTYNEQFF. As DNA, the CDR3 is TGTGCCAGCAGTAGAAGCGGAACCTACAATGAGCAGTTCTTC.

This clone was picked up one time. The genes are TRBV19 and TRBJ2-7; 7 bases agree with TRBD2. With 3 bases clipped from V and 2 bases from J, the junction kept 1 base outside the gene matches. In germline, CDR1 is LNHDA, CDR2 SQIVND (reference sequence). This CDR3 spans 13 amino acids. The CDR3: CASSIAGAYEQYF. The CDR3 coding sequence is TGTGCCAGTAGTATTGCGGGGGCCTACGAGCAGTACTTC.

As DNA, the CDR3 is TGCGCCAGCAGCCCCGGGGGGGCGATGGCCTACGAGCAGTACTTC. Amino acid sequence: CASSPGGAMAYEQYF. The V and J genes are TRBV5-1 and TRBJ2-7; TRBD2 matches 8 bases. The CDR3 consists of 15 residues. J was trimmed by 2 bases and V by 4 bases; bases with no gene match: 8. The germline V gene has CDR1 SGHRS and CDR2 YFSETQ.

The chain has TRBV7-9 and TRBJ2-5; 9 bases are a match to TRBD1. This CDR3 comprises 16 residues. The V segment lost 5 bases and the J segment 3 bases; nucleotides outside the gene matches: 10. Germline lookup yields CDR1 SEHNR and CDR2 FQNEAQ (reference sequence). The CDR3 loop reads CASSPWSDRGKETQYF. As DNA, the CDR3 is TGTGCCAGCAGCCCGTGGTCGGACAGGGGCAAAGAGACCCAGTACTTC.

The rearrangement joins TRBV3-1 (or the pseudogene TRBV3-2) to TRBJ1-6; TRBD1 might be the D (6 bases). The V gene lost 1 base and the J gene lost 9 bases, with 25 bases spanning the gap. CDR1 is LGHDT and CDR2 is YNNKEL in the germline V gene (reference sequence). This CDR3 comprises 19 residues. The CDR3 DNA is TGTGCCAGCAGCCAAGTGGCTCATCCTTCGCGCACAGGGTCTTCACCCCTCCACTTT. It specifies CASSQVAHPSRTGSSPLHF.

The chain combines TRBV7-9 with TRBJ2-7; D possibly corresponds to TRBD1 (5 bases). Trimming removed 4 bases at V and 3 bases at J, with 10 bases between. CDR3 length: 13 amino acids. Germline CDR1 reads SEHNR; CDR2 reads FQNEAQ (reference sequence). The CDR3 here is CASSYRQYYEQYF. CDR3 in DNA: TGTGCCAGCAGCTATCGACAGTACTACGAGCAGTACTTC.

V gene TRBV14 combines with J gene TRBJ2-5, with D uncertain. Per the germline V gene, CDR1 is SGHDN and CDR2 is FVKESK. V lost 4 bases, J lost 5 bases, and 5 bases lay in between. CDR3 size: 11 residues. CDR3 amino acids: CASSLSETQYF. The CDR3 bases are TGTGCCAGCAGCCTTTCCGAGACCCAGTACTTC.

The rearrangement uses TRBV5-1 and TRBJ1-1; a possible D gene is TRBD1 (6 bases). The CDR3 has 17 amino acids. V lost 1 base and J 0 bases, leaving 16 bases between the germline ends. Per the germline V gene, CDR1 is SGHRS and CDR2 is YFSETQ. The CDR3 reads CASSLFSGQTMNTEAFF. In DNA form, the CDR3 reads TGCGCCAGCAGCTTGTTTTCCGGACAGACCATGAACACTGAAGCTTTCTTT. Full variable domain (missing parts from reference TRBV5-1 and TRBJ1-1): KAGVTQTPRYLIKTRGQQVTLSCSPISGHRSVSWYQQTPGQGLQFLFEYFSETQRNKGNFPGRFSGRQFSNSRSEMNVSTLELGDSALYLCASSLFSGQTMNTEAFFGQGTRLTVV.

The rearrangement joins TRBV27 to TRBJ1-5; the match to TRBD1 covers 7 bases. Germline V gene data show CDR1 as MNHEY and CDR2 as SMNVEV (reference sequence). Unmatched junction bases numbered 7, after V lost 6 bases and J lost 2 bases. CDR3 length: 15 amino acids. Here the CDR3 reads CASRLVGGGNQPQHF. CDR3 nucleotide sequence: TGTGCCAGCAGGTTGGTAGGGGGCGGCAATCAGCCCCAGCATTTT.

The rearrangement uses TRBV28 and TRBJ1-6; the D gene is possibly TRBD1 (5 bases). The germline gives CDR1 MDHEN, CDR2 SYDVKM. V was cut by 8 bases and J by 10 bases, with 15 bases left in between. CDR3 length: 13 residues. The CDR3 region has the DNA TGTGCCAGCCGGGGGGGGAAAGGCTCACCCCTCCACTTT. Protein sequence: CASRGGKGSPLHF.

The CDR3 spells CASSLGEPRGELFF. The CDR3 DNA follows: TGCGCCAGCAGCTTGGGAGAACCCCGGGGGGAGCTGTTTTTT. The chain employs TRBV5-1 and TRBJ2-2, with D unresolved. The CDR3 loop spans 14 amino acids. The germline CDR1 and CDR2 sequences are SGHRS and YFSETQ. V was clipped by 0 bases and J by 8 bases, with 11 bases between them.

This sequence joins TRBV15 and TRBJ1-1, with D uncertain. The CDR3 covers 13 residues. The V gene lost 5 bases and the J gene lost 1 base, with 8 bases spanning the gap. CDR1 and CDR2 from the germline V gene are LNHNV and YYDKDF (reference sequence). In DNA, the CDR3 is TGTGCCACCAGCGAACACTCGAACACTGAAGCTTTCTTT. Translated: CATSEHSNTEAFF.

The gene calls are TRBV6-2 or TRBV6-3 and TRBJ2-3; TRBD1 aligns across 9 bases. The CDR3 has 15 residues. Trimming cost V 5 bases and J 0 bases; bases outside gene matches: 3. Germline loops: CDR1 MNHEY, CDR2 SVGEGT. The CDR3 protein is CASSTGTGSTDTQYF. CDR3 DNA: TGTGCCAGCAGTACCGGGACAGGGAGCACAGATACGCAGTATTTT.